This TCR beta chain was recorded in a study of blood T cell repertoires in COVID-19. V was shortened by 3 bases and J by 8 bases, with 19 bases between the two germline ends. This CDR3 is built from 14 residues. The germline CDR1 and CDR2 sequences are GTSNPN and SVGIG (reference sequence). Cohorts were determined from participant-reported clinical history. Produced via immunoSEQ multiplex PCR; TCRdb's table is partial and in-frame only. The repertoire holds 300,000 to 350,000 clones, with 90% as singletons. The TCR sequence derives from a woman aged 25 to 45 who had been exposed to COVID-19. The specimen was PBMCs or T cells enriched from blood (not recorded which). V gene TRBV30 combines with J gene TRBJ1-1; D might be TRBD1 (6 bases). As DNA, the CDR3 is TGTGCCTGGAGCAGGGGAATCGGCCTTATGGAAGCTTTCTTT. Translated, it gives CAWSRGIGLMEAFF.